This T cell receptor (beta chain) was found in a study of blood T cell repertoires in COVID-19. The wider study: Sources were T cells, B-cell-depleted T cells, or PBMCs; the material itself was cDNA or gDNA.

Data came from immunoSEQ multiplex PCR; TCRdb stores just in-frame clones and leaves some out. The table has under 200,000 clones, more than 70% seen once. Trimming cost V 8 bases and J 5 bases; bases outside gene matches: 6. The CDR3 consists of 13 residues. Germline V gene sequence: CDR1 MDHEN, CDR2 SYDVKM. The chain couples TRBV28 to TRBJ1-2; 9 bases agree with TRBD1. This TCR derives from a man in his forties with active or convalescent COVID-19. Sequencing was done on a sample of peripheral blood. This CDR3 is CASFHGTGYGYTF. In nucleotides, the CDR3 is TGTGCCAGCTTCCACGGGACAGGGTATGGCTACACCTTC.